Listed below are T cell receptor beta chains from one sample, sequenced in a study of cytomegalovirus exposure and HLA in healthy donors. The method was immunoSEQ multiplex PCR; TCRdb's version includes in-frame clones alone and lacks a portion of them. Here the sample spans about 160,000 clones, approximately 80% being singletons. The material sequenced was PBMCs. Receptor source: a woman aged 45 to 65 in good health and CMV-seronegative. Both conserved end residues are part of each CDR3. The order of the fields is clone size, J gene, V gene, D gene, CDR3 DNA, CDR3 protein. A D gene is named only where the DNA matches it firmly. A clone size is listed for some rows: how often the clone was seen (once, few, many), or a class if it is expanded.

abundance: NA; j_gene: TRBJ2-7; v_gene: TRBV11-2; d_gene: NA; CDR3nt: TGTGCCAGCAGCCCGACCCAGGCGGGGAGGTCCTACGAGCAGTACTTC; CDR3aa: CASSPTQAGRSYEQYF
abundance: NA; j_gene: TRBJ1-3; v_gene: TRBV14; d_gene: NA; CDR3nt: TGTGCCAGCAGCCAAGGGAGGACGCTTGGAAACACCATATATTTT; CDR3aa: CASSQGRTLGNTIYF
abundance: NA; j_gene: TRBJ2-7; v_gene: TRBV4-1; d_gene: NA; CDR3nt: TGCGCCAGCAGCCCTAGCGCCCCGTCCCGCGAGCAGTACTTC; CDR3aa: CASSPSAPSREQYF
abundance: NA; j_gene: TRBJ2-5; v_gene: TRBV9; d_gene: NA; CDR3nt: TGTGCCAGCAGCGTAGACGAGCGCCGTACCCAGTACTTC; CDR3aa: CASSVDERRTQYF
abundance: few; j_gene: TRBJ2-3; v_gene: TRBV11-3; d_gene: NA; CDR3nt: TGTGCCAGCACCAAAGGAGCAGATACGCAGTATTTT; CDR3aa: CASTKGADTQYF
abundance: NA; j_gene: TRBJ2-7; v_gene: TRBV29-1; d_gene: NA; CDR3nt: TGCAGCGTTGTCCCCGAGGGAACCTACGAGCAGTACTTC; CDR3aa: CSVVPEGTYEQYF
abundance: NA; j_gene: TRBJ1-5; v_gene: TRBV28; d_gene: NA; CDR3nt: TGTGCCAGCGGGGGAGGGGACGGTGGCAATCAGCCCCAGCATTTT; CDR3aa: CASGGGDGGNQPQHF
abundance: NA; j_gene: TRBJ1-6; v_gene: TRBV6-1; d_gene: NA; CDR3nt: TGTGCCAGCAGTGAAGCGCTAAATTCACCCCTCCACTTT; CDR3aa: CASSEALNSPLHF
abundance: NA; j_gene: TRBJ2-3; v_gene: TRBV7-6; d_gene: TRBD2; CDR3nt: TGTGCCAGCAGCCCCGGGGGGGGTCCCCGTCCTACAGATACGCAGTATTTT; CDR3aa: CASSPGGGPRPTDTQYF
abundance: NA; j_gene: TRBJ2-1; v_gene: TRBV4-1; d_gene: NA; CDR3nt: TGCGCCAGCAGCCAAATCTCCACCAGAGAGCAGTTCTTC; CDR3aa: CASSQISTREQFF
abundance: NA; j_gene: TRBJ2-5; v_gene: TRBV2; d_gene: TRBD2; CDR3nt: TGTGCCGGAAGACTAGCGGGAAAAGAGACCCAGTACTTC; CDR3aa: CAGRLAGKETQYF
abundance: NA; j_gene: TRBJ2-2; v_gene: TRBV9; d_gene: NA; CDR3nt: TGTGCCAGCAGCGTAGGGCCCGAAGGAGTGGAGCTGTTTTTT; CDR3aa: CASSVGPEGVELFF
abundance: NA; j_gene: TRBJ1-5; v_gene: TRBV5-1; d_gene: NA; CDR3nt: TGCGCCAGCAGCTTAGGCGGATATAGCAATCAGCCCCAGCATTTT; CDR3aa: CASSLGGYSNQPQHF
abundance: NA; j_gene: TRBJ1-4; v_gene: TRBV2; d_gene: TRBD1; CDR3nt: TGTGCCAGCTACGAGGACAGGGTGACTCTGACAAATGAAAAACTGTTTTTT; CDR3aa: CASYEDRVTLTNEKLFF
abundance: NA; j_gene: TRBJ2-3; v_gene: TRBV19; d_gene: NA; CDR3nt: TGTGCCAGTAGTATTGGGGGGACAGCTTACACAGATACGCAGTATTTT; CDR3aa: CASSIGGTAYTDTQYF
abundance: NA; j_gene: TRBJ2-7; v_gene: TRBV11-1; d_gene: NA; CDR3nt: TGTGCCAGCAGCGGCTTAAGCTCCTACGAGCAGTACTTC; CDR3aa: CASSGLSSYEQYF
abundance: NA; j_gene: TRBJ1-4; v_gene: TRBV30; d_gene: NA; CDR3nt: TGTGCCTGGAATCGGGCAACTAATGAAAAACTGTTTTTT; CDR3aa: CAWNRATNEKLFF
abundance: NA; j_gene: TRBJ2-1; v_gene: TRBV9; d_gene: NA; CDR3nt: TGTGCCAGCAGCGACAAAGCCTACAATGAGCAGTTCTTC; CDR3aa: CASSDKAYNEQFF
abundance: NA; j_gene: TRBJ1-2; v_gene: TRBV27; d_gene: NA; CDR3nt: TGTGCCAGCAGTTTCTCCTCCAGGGCGGGAGGCTACACCTTC; CDR3aa: CASSFSSRAGGYTF
abundance: NA; j_gene: TRBJ1-2; v_gene: TRBV6-5; d_gene: TRBD1; CDR3nt: TGTGCCAGCAGTCGGGACAGGGTTAACCTCTATGGCTACACCTTC; CDR3aa: CASSRDRVNLYGYTF
abundance: NA; j_gene: TRBJ1-6; v_gene: TRBV2; d_gene: TRBD1; CDR3nt: TGTGCCAGCACCCCCCGGACAGGGCCGGACTCCTATAATTCACCCCTCCACTTT; CDR3aa: CASTPRTGPDSYNSPLHF
abundance: NA; j_gene: TRBJ1-2; v_gene: TRBV27; d_gene: TRBD1; CDR3nt: TGTGCCAGCAGTTTGGGAGGACAGGGTAGGTATGGCTACACCTTC; CDR3aa: CASSLGGQGRYGYTF
abundance: NA; j_gene: TRBJ1-2; v_gene: TRBV7-9; d_gene: TRBD1; CDR3nt: TGTGCCAGCAGCTTAGGTCAGGGGGCTAACTATGGCTACACCTTC; CDR3aa: CASSLGQGANYGYTF
abundance: once; j_gene: TRBJ2-1; v_gene: TRBV7-2; d_gene: NA; CDR3nt: TGTGCCAGCAGCTTAGGCAGGGGTTTGAATGAGCAGTTCTTC; CDR3aa: CASSLGRGLNEQFF
abundance: NA; j_gene: TRBJ1-3; v_gene: TRBV14; d_gene: NA; CDR3nt: TGTGCCAGCAGCCTGGCAGCTGGAAACACCATATATTTT; CDR3aa: CASSLAAGNTIYF
abundance: NA; j_gene: TRBJ2-3; v_gene: TRBV19; d_gene: TRBD2; CDR3nt: TGTGCCAGTAGTAGGGGACTAGCGGGGGGAGAGGTTACGCAGTATTTT; CDR3aa: CASSRGLAGGEVTQYF
abundance: NA; j_gene: TRBJ2-3; v_gene: TRBV4-2; d_gene: NA; CDR3nt: TGTGCCAGCAGCCACCAATGGACAGCCACAGATACGCAGTATTTT; CDR3aa: CASSHQWTATDTQYF
abundance: NA; j_gene: TRBJ2-1; v_gene: TRBV28; d_gene: NA; CDR3nt: TGTGCCAGCAGTTTATCCCGCGGGTATCAGTTCTTC; CDR3aa: CASSLSRGYQFF
abundance: NA; j_gene: TRBJ2-1; v_gene: TRBV10-2; d_gene: NA; CDR3nt: TGCGCCAGCAGTGACTGGGAGTACAATGAGCAGTTCTTC; CDR3aa: CASSDWEYNEQFF
abundance: NA; j_gene: TRBJ2-2; v_gene: TRBV2; d_gene: TRBD2; CDR3nt: TGTGCCAGCAGAGAAGCGGGAGCCGGGGAGCTGTTTTTT; CDR3aa: CASREAGAGELFF
abundance: NA; j_gene: TRBJ2-3; v_gene: TRBV29-1; d_gene: NA; CDR3nt: TGCAGCGTTGAAGATCCGGCAGGTTCTACGCAGTATTTT; CDR3aa: CSVEDPAGSTQYF
abundance: NA; j_gene: TRBJ2-3; v_gene: TRBV5-4; d_gene: TRBD2; CDR3nt: TGTGCCAGCAGCGTTAGCGGGAGAACAGATACGCAGTATTTT; CDR3aa: CASSVSGRTDTQYF
abundance: NA; j_gene: TRBJ1-6; v_gene: TRBV4-1; d_gene: NA; CDR3nt: TGCGCCAGCAGCGACAGCAAGCTTAAAACCTCCCGAGTTTCACCCCTCCACTTT; CDR3aa: CASSDSKLKTSRVSPLHF
abundance: NA; j_gene: TRBJ1-5; v_gene: TRBV28; d_gene: NA; CDR3nt: TGTGCCAGCAGTTTAAAGGGGATTTGGGGCAATCAGCCCCAGCATTTT; CDR3aa: CASSLKGIWGNQPQHF
abundance: NA; j_gene: TRBJ2-1; v_gene: TRBV7-3; d_gene: NA; CDR3nt: TGTGCCAGCAGCCTAGCCCCCGGCTCCTACAATGAGCAGTTCTTC; CDR3aa: CASSLAPGSYNEQFF
abundance: NA; j_gene: TRBJ2-1; v_gene: TRBV9; d_gene: NA; CDR3nt: TGTGCCAGCAGCGTAATGGGACTCGGGCGAGAAATGGCCACCGAGCAGTTCTTC; CDR3aa: CASSVMGLGREMATEQFF